The clone carrying this TCR beta chain was seen a few times. With V trimmed by 0 bases and J by 0 bases, 9 bases remained unmatched. The germline V gene has CDR1 SQVTM and CDR2 ANQGSEA. The CDR3 sequence is 18 residues long. The sample is drawn from a study of T-cell reconstitution after alpha-beta-depleted transplantation in children. Library preparation (for TCRbeta) was performed with unique molecular identifiers. TCRdb reprocessed the PCR reads via MiXCR and lists one record per CDR3 protein. The sample has approximately 270,000 distinct CDR3 sequences; nearly 10% are singletons. The clonotype comes from a human donor who donated a stem cell graft to a child with SCID. The chain links TRBV29-1 to TRBJ2-1; 9 positions match TRBD2. Sequencing was performed on PBMCs from the stem cell graft donor, taken from the stem cell graft. As DNA, the CDR3 is TGCAGCGTTGAAGATTGGGCTAGCGGGGTCTACTCCTACAATGAGCAGTTCTTC. Residues: CSVEDWASGVYSYNEQFF.